The clone carrying this T cell receptor beta chain was found many times. The data were obtained in a study of T cells in Graves' hyperthyroidism and ophthalmopathy. Graves' hyperthyroidism was deemed stable absent ophthalmopathy progression within 18 months. Diagnosis relied on clinical symptoms, serum thyroxine and TRAb, thyroid ultrasound and orbital computed tomography. Fresh peripheral blood, 10 ml, yielded the PBMCs. Authors of the study amplified TCR beta CDR3 regions from RNA transcripts. The TCR CDR3 was amplified in a first-round RT-PCR using the HTBI primer set. TCRdb reanalysed the multiplex PCR reads using MiXCR and keeps one entry per CDR3 protein. The repertoire includes about 400,000 distinct CDR3 sequences, roughly 13% of them detected once, and around a tenth sits in the top ten. The sequence derives from a woman under 30 with Graves' hyperthyroidism. Sequenced sample: blood.

DNA of the CDR3: TGTGCCACCAGCAGAGGGACTAGCGGCTCTGGGGCCAACGTCCTGACTTTC. Translated: CATSRGTSGSGANVLTF. The rearrangement links TRBV15 to TRBJ2-6; 10 positions agree with TRBD2. The CDR3 has 17 amino acids. Germline lookup yields CDR1 LNHNV and CDR2 YYDKDF (reference sequence). V gave up 1 base and J gave up 0 bases; unmatched junction bases: 0.